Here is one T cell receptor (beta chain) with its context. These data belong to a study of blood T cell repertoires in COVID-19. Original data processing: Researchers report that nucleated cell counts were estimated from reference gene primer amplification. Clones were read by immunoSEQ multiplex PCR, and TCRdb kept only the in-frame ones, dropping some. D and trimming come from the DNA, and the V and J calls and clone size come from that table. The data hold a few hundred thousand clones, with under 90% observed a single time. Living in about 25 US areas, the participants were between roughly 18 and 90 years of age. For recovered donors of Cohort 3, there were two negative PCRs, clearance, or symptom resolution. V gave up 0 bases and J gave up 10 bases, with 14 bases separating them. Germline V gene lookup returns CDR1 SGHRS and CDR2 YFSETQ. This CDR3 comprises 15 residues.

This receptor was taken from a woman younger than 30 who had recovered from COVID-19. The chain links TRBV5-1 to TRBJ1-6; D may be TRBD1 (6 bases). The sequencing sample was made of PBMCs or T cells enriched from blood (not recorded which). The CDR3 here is CASSLVGRGTSPLHF. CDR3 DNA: TGCGCCAGCAGCTTGGTTGGCAGGGGAACCTCACCCCTCCACTTT.